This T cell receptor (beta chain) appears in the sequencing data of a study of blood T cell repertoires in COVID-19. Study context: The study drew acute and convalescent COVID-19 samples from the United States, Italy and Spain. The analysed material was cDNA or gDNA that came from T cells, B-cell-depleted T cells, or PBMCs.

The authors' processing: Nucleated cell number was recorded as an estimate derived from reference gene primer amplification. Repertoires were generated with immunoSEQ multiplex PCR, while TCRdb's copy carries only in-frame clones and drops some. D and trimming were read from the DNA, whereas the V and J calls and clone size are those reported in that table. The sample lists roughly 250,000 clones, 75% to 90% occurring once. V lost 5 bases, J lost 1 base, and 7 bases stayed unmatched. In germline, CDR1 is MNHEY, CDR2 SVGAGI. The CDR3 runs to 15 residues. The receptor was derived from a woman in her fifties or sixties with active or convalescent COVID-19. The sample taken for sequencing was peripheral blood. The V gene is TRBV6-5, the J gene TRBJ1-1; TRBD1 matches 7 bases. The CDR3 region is CASSQTDRRNTEAFF. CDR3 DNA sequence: TGTGCCAGCAGTCAAACGGACAGGAGGAACACTGAAGCTTTCTTT.